These 22 T cell receptor beta chains share one sample of origin, sequenced in a study of blood T cell repertoires in COVID-19. The protocol was immunoSEQ multiplex PCR, while the TCRdb copy is restricted to in-frame clones and leaves out a portion. This sample has under 350,000 clones, with roughly 89% found just once. Input material: PBMCs or T cells enriched from blood (not recorded which). The receptors come from a woman aged 40 to 55 who had recovered from COVID-19.

This sequence joins TRBV6-5 and TRBJ1-6; D not resolved. The V gene's germline CDR1 is MNHEY and CDR2 SVGAGI. V lost 2 bases to trimming and J lost 13 bases, with 12 bases between them. This CDR3 spans 13 amino acids. The CDR3 DNA sequence: TGTGCCAGCAGTTACAATGGTTTTGCGCCCCTCCACTTT. This sequence encodes CASSYNGFAPLHF.

The CDR3 loop reads CASSFALAGTDEQYF. The CDR3 DNA is TGTGCCAGCAGCTTTGCGCTAGCGGGAACAGACGAGCAGTACTTC. This chain joins TRBV7-2 and TRBJ2-7, with TRBD2 identical over 9 bases. CDR3 length: 15 residues. CDR1 SGHTA and CDR2 FQGNSA come from the germline V gene. The junction had 8 bases not matched to a gene; V was cut back by 3 bases and J by 5 bases.

A remark on this clone: The same CDR3 also results from other DNA sequences found in this sample. The rearrangement links TRBV6-5 to TRBJ1-3; TRBD1 aligns across 10 bases. The CDR3 is made up of 15 amino acids. Losses at the gene ends were 4 bases for V and 4 bases for J; bases not matched to a gene: 4. From germline, CDR1 is MNHEY and CDR2 SVGAGI. This CDR3 reads CASSSDRGSGNTIYF. The DNA of the CDR3 is TGTGCCAGCAGTTCGGACAGGGGGTCCGGAAACACCATATATTTT.

This clone was counted a few times. V usage is TRBV19 and J usage is TRBJ2-1; 12 bases map to TRBD2. Germline values: CDR1 LNHDA, CDR2 SQIVND (reference sequence). The CDR3 is made up of 20 amino acids. J gave up 0 bases and V 6 bases, and 15 bases lay outside the gene matches. CDR3 protein: CASSRQGGTSGPSSYNEQFF. As DNA, the CDR3 is TGTGCCAGTAGCCGACAGGGAGGGACTAGCGGGCCGAGCTCCTACAATGAGCAGTTCTTC.

The chain uses TRBV19 and TRBJ2-7, with TRBD1 matching 7 bases. The CDR3 totals 16 residues. Germline V gives CDR1 LNHDA, CDR2 SQIVND (reference sequence). The V segment lost 5 bases and the J segment 2 bases; nucleotides outside the gene matches: 12. The CDR3, as DNA: TGTGCCAGTAGTGGTAGGGGACAGAGGACCCCCTACGAGCAGTACTTC. It yields the protein CASSGRGQRTPYEQYF.

V and J are TRBV28 and TRBJ1-2, with 8 bases aligning to TRBD1. The germline V gene has CDR1 MDHEN and CDR2 SYDVKM. Trimming cost V 4 bases and J 2 bases; bases outside gene matches: 6. The CDR3 runs 15 residues. The DNA for the CDR3 is TGTGCCAGCAGTTCACCGGGACAGGACAACTATGGCTACACCTTC. Translation: CASSSPGQDNYGYTF.

The table lists this clone with a count of one. The J gene is TRBJ2-7, the V gene TRBV6-2 or TRBV6-3; a weak D match, TRBD2 (5 bases). This CDR3 region has 14 residues. Germline CDR1 MNHEY, CDR2 SVGEGT. Trimming cost V 5 bases and J 4 bases, with 15 bases left between them. CDR3 loop: CASSLPGLNYEQYF. For the CDR3, the DNA is TGTGCCAGCAGTCTTCCAGGACTCAATTACGAGCAGTACTTC.

This chain uses TRBV9 with TRBJ1-5, with D possibly matching TRBD1 (5 bases). Germline V gene data show CDR1 as SGDLS and CDR2 as YYNGEE. V lost 4 bases to trimming and J lost 0 bases, with 11 bases between them. The CDR3 extends over 15 amino acids. DNA of the CDR3: TGTGCCAGCAGCCCAGGACACGTTAGCAATCAGCCCCAGCATTTT. This translates into CASSPGHVSNQPQHF.

The chain combines TRBV7-9 with TRBJ1-4, with 7 bases identical to TRBD1. V dropped 5 bases and J dropped 6; count of bases not matched to a gene: 9. CDR1 is SEHNR, CDR2 FQNEAQ, per germline (reference sequence). This CDR3 has 15 amino acids. The CDR3 protein is CASSLTPGGHEKLFF. CDR3 DNA: TGTGCCAGCAGCCTAACTCCAGGGGGACATGAAAAACTGTTTTTT. The full variable domain, with the rest looked up from reference TRBV7-9 and TRBJ1-4, is DTGVSQNPRHKITKRGQNVTFRCDPISEHNRLYWYRQTLGQGPEFLTYFQNEAQLEKSRLLSDRFSAERPKGSFSTLEIQRTEQGDSAMYLCASSLTPGGHEKLFFGSGTQLSVL.

The chain combines TRBV24-1 with TRBJ1-2; 9 positions agree with TRBD1. Unmatched junction bases numbered 22, after V lost 6 bases and J lost 3 bases. Germline V gives CDR1 KGHDR, CDR2 SFDVKD. The CDR3 totals 20 residues. DNA of the CDR3: TGTGCCACCAGTATTGGGGTGTTGGTTCTCGACTGGACAGGGGACTATGGCTACACCTTC. Translation: CATSIGVLVLDWTGDYGYTF.

The sample holds a few counts of this clone. V gene TRBV5-1 combines with J gene TRBJ1-1, with D possibly TRBD1 on 6 matching bases. Germline V lookup: CDR1 SGHRS, CDR2 YFSETQ. The V gene lost 0 bases and the J gene lost 6 bases, with 15 bases spanning the gap. This CDR3 has 15 amino acids. The CDR3 loop reads CASSLGPTGSAEAFF. CDR3 coding DNA: TGCGCCAGCAGCTTGGGACCTACAGGGAGCGCTGAAGCTTTCTTT. The full variable domain, its missing parts supplied by reference TRBV5-1 and TRBJ1-1, is KAGVTQTPRYLIKTRGQQVTLSCSPISGHRSVSWYQQTPGQGLQFLFEYFSETQRNKGNFPGRFSGRQFSNSRSEMNVSTLELGDSALYLCASSLGPTGSAEAFFGQGTRLTVV.

The genes are TRBV19 and TRBJ1-2; D perhaps matches TRBD1 (6 bases). The length of the CDR3 is 13 residues. Germline-derived CDR1 and CDR2 are LNHDA and SQIVND (reference sequence). Trimming cost V 7 bases and J 8 bases, with 17 bases left between them. The CDR3 region is CASTYDRSAGYTF. The CDR3 region has the DNA TGTGCCAGTACCTACGACAGGTCTGCCGGCTACACCTTC.

V and J are TRBV12-5 and TRBJ1-2; D might be TRBD1 (5 bases). Per germline, CDR1 LGHNT and CDR2 FRNRAP. The V and J ends lost 3 bases and 4 bases respectively, with 12 bases between them. The CDR3 spans 14 residues. The CDR3 spells CASGFGGGSYGYTF. The CDR3 coding sequence is TGTGCTAGTGGTTTCGGGGGAGGAAGCTATGGCTACACCTTC.

A few counts support this clone. CDR3 loop: CASSLDRVKSYGYTF. CDR3 DNA sequence: TGTGCCAGCAGCTTAGATCGGGTAAAGAGCTATGGCTACACCTTC. The V call is TRBV11-2, the J call TRBJ1-2; D not certain. CDR3 length: 15 residues. The germline CDR1 and CDR2 sequences are SGHAT and FQNNGV. V was clipped by 0 bases and J by 4 bases, with 12 bases between them.

The chain combines TRBV7-9 with TRBJ2-7; no clear D. Deletions cut 1 base from V and 3 bases from J, with 7 bases between. This CDR3 is built from 13 residues. The germline V gene encodes CDR1 SEHNR and CDR2 FQNEAQ (reference sequence). In DNA, the CDR3 is TGTGCCAGCAGCTTAGATTTCGGCTACGAGCAGTACTTC. Its protein product is CASSLDFGYEQYF.

The V call is TRBV15, the J call TRBJ2-3, with D unresolved. V lost 8 bases and J lost 4, with 10 bases in between. The CDR3 totals 12 residues. In germline, CDR1 is LNHNV, CDR2 YYDKDF (reference sequence). The CDR3, as DNA: TGTGCCACCCCCCTCCCCCCAGATACGCAGTATTTT. Translating gives CATPLPPDTQYF.

The chain recombines TRBV9 with TRBJ2-6; tentatively, D is TRBD2 (7 bases). This CDR3 comprises 18 residues. The ends were cut back, 1 base at V and 0 bases at J, with 14 bases in the middle. The V gene's germline CDR1 is SGDLS and CDR2 YYNGEE. The CDR3 sequence is CASSVQKGGGSGANVLTF. Written as DNA, the CDR3 is TGTGCCAGCAGCGTACAGAAGGGAGGGGGCTCTGGGGCCAACGTCCTGACTTTC. The full variable domain, completed using reference TRBV9 and TRBJ2-6, is DSGVTQTPKHLITATGQRVTLRCSPRSGDLSVYWYQQSLDQGLQFLIQYYNGEERAKGNILERFSAQQFPDLHSELNLSSLELGDSALYFCASSVQKGGGSGANVLTFGAGSRLTVL.

This clone was seen a single time. The chain employs TRBV18 and TRBJ1-1; 7 positions match TRBD1. CDR1 and CDR2 (germline): KGHSH, LQKENI. This CDR3 spans 14 amino acids. Trimming at V came to 3 bases and at J to 1 base, leaving 2 bases not matched to a gene. In DNA form, the CDR3 reads TGTGCCAGCTCACCGGGACAGCCGAACACTGAAGCTTTCTTT. This gives the protein CASSPGQPNTEAFF.

The rearrangement links TRBV5-1 to TRBJ1-2, with 9 bases matching TRBD1. The CDR3 is 15 amino acids. In germline, CDR1 is SGHRS, CDR2 YFSETQ. Germline trimming cut 2 bases from V and 7 bases from J; bases unmatched to any gene: 9. The CDR3 DNA sequence: TGCGCCAGCAGCTTAAACACGGGACAGGGAGGTGGCTACACCTTC. The encoded protein is CASSLNTGQGGGYTF.

This clone occurred once. The genes are TRBV5-1 and TRBJ1-1, with 11 nucleotides matching TRBD1. Germline CDR1 is SGHRS and CDR2 is YFSETQ. This CDR3 is built from 14 residues. The trim removed 4 bases at V and 3 bases at J, leaving 2 bases unmatched. In DNA form, the CDR3 reads TGCGCCAGCAGCGCGGACAGGGGGCACACTGAAGCTTTCTTT. Its protein is CASSADRGHTEAFF.

This chain uses TRBV4-1 with TRBJ2-1; possibly TRBD2 for D (6 bases). Trimming shortened V by 6 bases and J by 1 base, and 19 bases separated the two germline ends. The germline CDR1 and CDR2 sequences are MGHRA and YSYEKL. The CDR3 is 17 residues long. The DNA of the CDR3 is TGCGCCAGCAGGGATAGCGGAATGGGCCCATCCTACAATGAGCAGTTCTTC. Its translation is CASRDSGMGPSYNEQFF.

The chain links TRBV5-1 to TRBJ1-1; D unresolved. Looked up from germline, CDR1 is SGHRS and CDR2 is YFSETQ. This CDR3 is 14 amino acids long. V was shortened by 0 bases and J by 5 bases, with 11 bases between the two germline ends. CDR3 amino acids: CASSLERRETEAFF. CDR3 nucleotides: TGCGCCAGCAGCTTGGAAAGGAGGGAGACTGAAGCTTTCTTT.